These 3 T cell receptor beta chains were sequenced from one sample in a study of identical twins. One entry per CDR3 protein, called by TCRdb with MiXCR from the 5' RACE reads. The data hold 1.5 million to 2 million distinct CDR3 sequences, with under 35% observed a single time. Sequencing was done on a sample of cord blood. The origin of the receptors is a newborn girl in good health.

In this sample, this clonotype turned up a few times. The chain has TRBV6-6 and TRBJ1-1, with 7 positions matching TRBD1. The trim removed 0 bases at V and 8 bases at J, leaving 3 bases unmatched. Germline V gene data show CDR1 as MNHNY and CDR2 as SVGAGI (reference sequence). This CDR3 has 13 amino acids. CDR3 amino acids: CASSYSATGEAFF. DNA of the CDR3: TGTGCCAGCAGTTACTCAGCGACAGGGGAAGCTTTCTTT.

The V call is TRBV30, the J call TRBJ1-2; D is undetermined. Deletions cut 0 bases from V and 4 bases from J, with 6 bases between. The CDR3 length is 12 residues. Germline V gene data show CDR1 as GTSNPN and CDR2 as SVGIG (reference sequence). The CDR3 is CAWSVGFYGYTF. CDR3 DNA: TGTGCCTGGAGTGTAGGCTTCTATGGCTACACCTTC.

The V call is TRBV5-6, the J call TRBJ1-2, with TRBD1 as a possible D gene (5 bases). Germline V gene sequence: CDR1 SGHDT, CDR2 YYEEEE. The V and J ends lost 0 bases and 4 bases respectively, with 13 bases between them. The CDR3 is made up of 15 amino acids. The CDR3 DNA follows: TGTGCCAGCAGCTTGGTAGGGGAGGGGATCTATGGCTACACCTTC. This codes for CASSLVGEGIYGYTF. Supplemented by reference TRBV5-6 and TRBJ1-2, the full variable domain reads DAGVTQSPTHLIKTRGQQVTLRCSPKSGHDTVSWYQQALGQGPQFIFQYYEEEERQRGNFPDRFSGHQFPNYSSELNVNALLLGDSALYLCASSLVGEGIYGYTFGSGTRLTVV.